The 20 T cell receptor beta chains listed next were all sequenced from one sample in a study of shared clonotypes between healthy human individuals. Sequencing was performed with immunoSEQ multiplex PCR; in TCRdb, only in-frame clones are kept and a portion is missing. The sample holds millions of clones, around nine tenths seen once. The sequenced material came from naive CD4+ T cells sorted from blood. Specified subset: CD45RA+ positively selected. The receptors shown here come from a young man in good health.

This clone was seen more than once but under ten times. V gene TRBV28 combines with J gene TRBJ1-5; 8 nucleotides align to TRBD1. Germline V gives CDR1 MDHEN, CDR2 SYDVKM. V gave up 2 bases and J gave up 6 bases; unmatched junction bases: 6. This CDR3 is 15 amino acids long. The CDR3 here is CASSLGAGGVQPQHF. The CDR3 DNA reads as TGTGCCAGCAGTTTAGGGGCAGGGGGCGTTCAGCCCCAGCATTTT.

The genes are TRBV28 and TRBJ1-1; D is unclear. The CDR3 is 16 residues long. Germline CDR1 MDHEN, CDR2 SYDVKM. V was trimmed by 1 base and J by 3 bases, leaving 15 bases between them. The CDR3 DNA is TGTGCCAGCAGTTTATACAGAACCGATGGGGACACTGAAGCTTTCTTT. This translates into CASSLYRTDGDTEAFF.

This CDR3 is CASKRDTEHQPQHF. The CDR3 region has the DNA TGTGCCAGTAAAAGGGACACGGAGCATCAGCCCCAGCATTTT. J is TRBJ1-5 and V is TRBV19, with a weak D call TRBD1 (6 bases). Looked up from germline, CDR1 is LNHDA and CDR2 is SQIVND (reference sequence). This CDR3 is 14 amino acids long. The V end lost 7 bases, the J end lost 5 bases, and 15 bases lay between the germline ends.

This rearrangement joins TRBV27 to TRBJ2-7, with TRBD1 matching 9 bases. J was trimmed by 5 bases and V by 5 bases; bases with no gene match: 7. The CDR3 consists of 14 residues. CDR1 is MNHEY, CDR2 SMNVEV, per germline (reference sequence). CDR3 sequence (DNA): TGTGCCAGCAGTCCCCGGACAGGGGCACACGAGCAGTACTTC. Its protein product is CASSPRTGAHEQYF.

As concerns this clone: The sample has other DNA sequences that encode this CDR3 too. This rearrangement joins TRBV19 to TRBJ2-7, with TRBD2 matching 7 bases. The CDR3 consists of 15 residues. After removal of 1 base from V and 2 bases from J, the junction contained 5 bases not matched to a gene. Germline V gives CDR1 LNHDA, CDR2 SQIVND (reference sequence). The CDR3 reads CASSIVASGPYEQYF. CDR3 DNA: TGTGCCAGTAGTATAGTGGCTAGCGGCCCCTACGAGCAGTACTTC.

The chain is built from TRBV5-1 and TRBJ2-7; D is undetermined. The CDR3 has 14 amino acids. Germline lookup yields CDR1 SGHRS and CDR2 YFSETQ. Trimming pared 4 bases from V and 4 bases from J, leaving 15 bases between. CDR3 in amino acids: CASSIRTDFYEQYF. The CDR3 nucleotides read TGCGCCAGCAGCATACGGACGGATTTTTACGAGCAGTACTTC.

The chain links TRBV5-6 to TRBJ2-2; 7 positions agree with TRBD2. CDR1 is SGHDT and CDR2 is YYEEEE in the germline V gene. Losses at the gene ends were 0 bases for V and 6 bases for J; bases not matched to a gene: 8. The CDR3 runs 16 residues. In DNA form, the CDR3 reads TGTGCCAGCAGCTTGGCCTGGCGGGGGAGGGCCGGGGAGCTGTTTTTT. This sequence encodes CASSLAWRGRAGELFF.

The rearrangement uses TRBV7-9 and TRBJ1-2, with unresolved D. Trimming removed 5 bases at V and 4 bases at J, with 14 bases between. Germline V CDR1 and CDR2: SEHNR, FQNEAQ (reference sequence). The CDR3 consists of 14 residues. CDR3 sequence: CASSHTTDLYGYTF. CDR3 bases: TGTGCCAGCAGCCACACTACAGACCTCTATGGCTACACCTTC.

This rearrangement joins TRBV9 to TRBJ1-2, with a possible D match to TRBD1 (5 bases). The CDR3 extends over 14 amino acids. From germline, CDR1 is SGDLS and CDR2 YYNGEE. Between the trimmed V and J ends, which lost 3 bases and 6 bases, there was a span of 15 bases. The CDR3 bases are TGTGCCAGCAGCGCCTTGCAGGGCGCGGATGGCTACACCTTC. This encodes CASSALQGADGYTF.

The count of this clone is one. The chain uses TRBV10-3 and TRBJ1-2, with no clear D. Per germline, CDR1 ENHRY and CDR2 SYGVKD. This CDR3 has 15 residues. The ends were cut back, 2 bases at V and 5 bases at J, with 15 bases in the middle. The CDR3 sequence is CAISEGSEVSYGYTF. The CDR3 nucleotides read TGTGCCATCAGTGAGGGGTCGGAAGTATCTTATGGCTACACCTTC.

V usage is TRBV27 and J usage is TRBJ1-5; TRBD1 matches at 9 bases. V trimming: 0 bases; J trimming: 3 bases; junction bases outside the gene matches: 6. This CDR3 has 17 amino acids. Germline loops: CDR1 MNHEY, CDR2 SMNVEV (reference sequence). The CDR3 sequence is CASSLSRDRASNQPQHF. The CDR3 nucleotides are TGTGCCAGCAGTTTATCCCGGGACAGGGCCTCCAATCAGCCCCAGCATTTT.

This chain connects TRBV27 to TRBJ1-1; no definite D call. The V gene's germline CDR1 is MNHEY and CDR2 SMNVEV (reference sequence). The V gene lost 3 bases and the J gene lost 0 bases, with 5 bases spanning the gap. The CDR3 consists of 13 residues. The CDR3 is CASSFFVNTEAFF. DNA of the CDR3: TGTGCCAGCAGTTTTTTCGTGAACACTGAAGCTTTCTTT.

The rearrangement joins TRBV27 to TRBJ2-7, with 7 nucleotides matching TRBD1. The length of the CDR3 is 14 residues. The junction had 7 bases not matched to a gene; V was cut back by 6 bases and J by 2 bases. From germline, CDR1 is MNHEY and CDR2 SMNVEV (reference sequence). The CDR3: CASRKGQFPYEQYF. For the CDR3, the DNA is TGTGCCAGCAGGAAGGGACAGTTTCCCTACGAGCAGTACTTC.

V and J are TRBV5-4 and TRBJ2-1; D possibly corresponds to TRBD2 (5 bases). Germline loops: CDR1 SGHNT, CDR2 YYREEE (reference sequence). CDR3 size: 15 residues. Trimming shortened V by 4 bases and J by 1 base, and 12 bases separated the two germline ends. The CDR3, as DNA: TGTGCCAGCAGCAGCGGAAGGGAATCCTACAATGAGCAGTTCTTC. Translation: CASSSGRESYNEQFF.

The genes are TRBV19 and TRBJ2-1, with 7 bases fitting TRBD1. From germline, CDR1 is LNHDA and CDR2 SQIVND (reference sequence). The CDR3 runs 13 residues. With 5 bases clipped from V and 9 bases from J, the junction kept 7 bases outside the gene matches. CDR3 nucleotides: TGTGCCAGTAGTCCCAGGGGGTTAAGTGAGCAGTTCTTC. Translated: CASSPRGLSEQFF.

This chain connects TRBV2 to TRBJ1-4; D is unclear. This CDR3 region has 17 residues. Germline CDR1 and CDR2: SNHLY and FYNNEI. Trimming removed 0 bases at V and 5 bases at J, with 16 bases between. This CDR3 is CASSEALKAGKNEKLFF. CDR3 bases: TGTGCCAGCAGTGAAGCGCTTAAGGCAGGAAAGAATGAAAAACTGTTTTTT.

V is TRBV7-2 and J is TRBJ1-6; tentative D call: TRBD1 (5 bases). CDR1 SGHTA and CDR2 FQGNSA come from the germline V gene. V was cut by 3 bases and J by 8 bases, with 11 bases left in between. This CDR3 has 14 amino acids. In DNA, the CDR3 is TGTGCCAGCAGCTTGTGGCAGGGATATTCACCCCTCCACTTT. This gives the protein CASSLWQGYSPLHF.

CDR3 residues: CASRPGASGIRYNEQFF. The CDR3 nucleotides are TGTGCCAGCAGGCCGGGGGCTAGCGGAATCCGTTACAATGAGCAGTTCTTC. J is TRBJ2-1 and V is TRBV11-2, with a tentative D call TRBD2 (7 bases). The CDR3 extends over 17 amino acids. Germline CDR1 reads SGHAT; CDR2 reads FQNNGV. The V and J ends lost 6 bases and 4 bases respectively, with 22 bases between them.

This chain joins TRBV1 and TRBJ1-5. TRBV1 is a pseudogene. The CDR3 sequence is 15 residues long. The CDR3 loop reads CTSSQRGVGNQPQHF. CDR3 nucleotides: TGCACCAGCAGCCAACGCGGGGTGGGAAATCAGCCCCAGCATTTT.

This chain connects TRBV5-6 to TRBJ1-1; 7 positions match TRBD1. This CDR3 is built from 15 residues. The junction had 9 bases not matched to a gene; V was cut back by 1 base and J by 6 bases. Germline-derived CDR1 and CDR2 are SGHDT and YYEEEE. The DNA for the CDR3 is TGTGCCAGCAGCTTGTGGAGGGGGCCTATTGCTGAAGCTTTCTTT. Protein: CASSLWRGPIAEAFF.